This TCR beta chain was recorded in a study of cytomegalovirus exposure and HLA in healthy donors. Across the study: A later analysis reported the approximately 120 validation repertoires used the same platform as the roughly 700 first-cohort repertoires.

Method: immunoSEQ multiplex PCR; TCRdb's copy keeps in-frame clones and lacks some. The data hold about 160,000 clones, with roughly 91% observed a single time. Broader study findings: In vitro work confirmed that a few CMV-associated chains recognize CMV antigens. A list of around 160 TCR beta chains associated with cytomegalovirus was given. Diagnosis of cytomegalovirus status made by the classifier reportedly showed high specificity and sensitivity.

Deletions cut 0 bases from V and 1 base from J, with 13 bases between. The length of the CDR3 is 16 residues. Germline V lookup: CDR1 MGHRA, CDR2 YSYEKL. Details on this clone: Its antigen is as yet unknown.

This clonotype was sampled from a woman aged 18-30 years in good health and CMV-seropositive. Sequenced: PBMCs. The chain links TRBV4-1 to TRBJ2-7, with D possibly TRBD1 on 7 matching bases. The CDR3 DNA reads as TGCGCCAGCAGCCAAGAAGGGTCAGGGGGGTCCTACGAGCAGTACTTC. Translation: CASSQEGSGGSYEQYF.